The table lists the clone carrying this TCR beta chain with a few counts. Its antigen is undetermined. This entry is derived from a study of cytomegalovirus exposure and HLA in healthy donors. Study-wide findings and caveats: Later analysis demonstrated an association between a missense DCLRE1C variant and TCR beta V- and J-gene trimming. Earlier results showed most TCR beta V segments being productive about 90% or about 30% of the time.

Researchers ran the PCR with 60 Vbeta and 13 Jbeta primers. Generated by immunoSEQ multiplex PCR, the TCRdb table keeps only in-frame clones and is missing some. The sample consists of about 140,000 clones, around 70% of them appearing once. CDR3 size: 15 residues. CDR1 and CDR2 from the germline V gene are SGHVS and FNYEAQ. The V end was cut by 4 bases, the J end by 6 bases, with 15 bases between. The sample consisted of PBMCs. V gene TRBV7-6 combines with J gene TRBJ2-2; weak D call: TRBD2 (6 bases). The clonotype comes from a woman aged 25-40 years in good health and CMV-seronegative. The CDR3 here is CASSSVGRGSGELFF. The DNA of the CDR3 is TGTGCCAGCAGCTCCGTCGGGAGAGGTTCCGGGGAGCTGTTTTTT.